The rows below give T cell receptor beta chains drawn from one sample of a study of identical twins. TCRdb re-derived calls from the 5' RACE reads in MiXCR, one entry per CDR3 protein. The sample carries around 490,000 distinct CDR3 sequences, approximately 16% recorded once. The same specimen was also included in a second study, on yellow fever vaccine responses in identical twins.

Sequencing was done on a sample of CD4+ T cells sorted from blood. The origin of the receptors is a woman under 30 in good health. CDR3s include the opening cysteine and the closing phenylalanine or tryptophan. A D gene is named only where the DNA matches it firmly. A row's size may be missing; if present it is once, few, many or a size class.

TGTGCCAGCAGCGACACTCCGGGACAGGTCGTCTCTGAAGCTTTCTTT	CASSDTPGQVVSEAFF	TRBV9	few	TRBD1	TRBJ1-1
TGCAGTGCTGCCGGGTACCAAGAGACCCAGTACTTC	CSAAGYQETQYF	TRBV20-1	few	.	TRBJ2-5
TGTGCCAGCAGCGCGCGGATTTCTGGGGCCAACGTCCTGACTTTC	CASSARISGANVLTF	TRBV11-3	.	.	TRBJ2-6
TGCGCCAGCAGCTTGGAGGACAGGATGAACACTGAAGCTTTCTTT	CASSLEDRMNTEAFF	TRBV5-1	.	TRBD1	TRBJ1-1
TGTGCCATCAGTGACAGAAGCAATCAGCCCCAGCATTTT	CAISDRSNQPQHF	TRBV10-3	few	.	TRBJ1-5
TGCGCCAGCAGCCTGACCAGGGTTAATGAGCAGTTCTTC	CASSLTRVNEQFF	TRBV5-1	few	.	TRBJ2-1
TGTGCCAGCAGTTTACAGACTACGCTACAGTTCTTC	CASSLQTTLQFF	TRBV28	.	.	TRBJ2-1
TGTGCCACCAGAGGCCTAGCGGGGGGCCCAAGCTACAATGAGCAGTTCTTC	CATRGLAGGPSYNEQFF	TRBV15	few	TRBD2	TRBJ2-1
TGTGCCACCAGCAGAGGCGCAGTCACAGATACGCAGTATTTT	CATSRGAVTDTQYF	TRBV15	few	.	TRBJ2-3
TGCAGTGCTAGATTCGGGGGAGGGGGAATCGGGGAGCTGTTTTTT	CSARFGGGGIGELFF	TRBV20-1	.	.	TRBJ2-2
TGTGCCAGCAGGGCGGGGAGCGTGGCAGATACGCAGTATTTT	CASRAGSVADTQYF	TRBV7-8	.	.	TRBJ2-3
TGCGCCAGCAGCTATCAAGGGGACATTCAGTACTTC	CASSYQGDIQYF	TRBV5-1	.	.	TRBJ2-4
TGTGCCAGCAGCTTAGTCCCCGGGTTGAGGCCCCAGCATTTT	CASSLVPGLRPQHF	TRBV7-8	.	.	TRBJ1-5
TGCAGTGCTAGAGGGTTCACCGGGGAGCTGTTTTTT	CSARGFTGELFF	TRBV20-1	.	.	TRBJ2-2
TGTGCCACGCAGGACAAAATTAGCAATCAGCCCCAGCATTTT	CATQDKISNQPQHF	TRBV10-3	few	.	TRBJ1-5
TGTGCCAGCAGTTACGCGGGGGTCAATGAGCAGTTCTTC	CASSYAGVNEQFF	TRBV27	few	TRBD2	TRBJ2-1
TGTGCCAGCAGCCAAGGGTTGAATGAGCAGTTCTTC	CASSQGLNEQFF	TRBV14	few	.	TRBJ2-1
TGCAGCGTTGCTCAGGGGCGCGATAATTCACCCCTCCACTTT	CSVAQGRDNSPLHF	TRBV29-1	few	.	TRBJ1-6
TGTGCCAGCAACTTCGACCAAGAGACCCAGTACTTC	CASNFDQETQYF	TRBV2	.	.	TRBJ2-5
TGTGCCAGCAGCACTGACTCGGGGCTGAACACTGAAGCTTTCTTT	CASSTDSGLNTEAFF	TRBV9	.	.	TRBJ1-1
TGTGCCAGCAGTCCTCAACCGGGACACCGAAACGGGGCCAACGTCCTGACTTTC	CASSPQPGHRNGANVLTF	TRBV6-2/TRBV6-3	.	.	TRBJ2-6
TGCAGTGCCCTCCGGGGTTTCGCTGAAGCTTTCTTT	CSALRGFAEAFF	TRBV20-1	few	.	TRBJ1-1
TGCAGCGCTGCTTGGGGGGACTTGGTCAATGAGCAGTTCTTC	CSAAWGDLVNEQFF	TRBV29-1	.	.	TRBJ2-1
TGTACCAGCAGTACAGGGGGCGCTTGGTCTGAAGCTTTCTTT	CTSSTGGAWSEAFF	TRBV28	.	TRBD1	TRBJ1-1
TGTGCCAGCAGCCGGGAGGGCACCTTCCCCTATGGCTACACCTTC	CASSREGTFPYGYTF	TRBV5-6	many	.	TRBJ1-2
TGTGCCAGCAGCCGAGGGGCGGGAAGAGACCAAGAGACCCAGTACTTC	CASSRGAGRDQETQYF	TRBV12-3/TRBV12-4	.	.	TRBJ2-5
TGTGCCAGCAGCCTGAGCTTAGGGACCCAGTACTTC	CASSLSLGTQYF	TRBV3-1	many	.	TRBJ2-5
TGTGCCAGCAGCTTTCGGCAGGGGGATTACACCGGGGAGCTGTTTTTT	CASSFRQGDYTGELFF	TRBV5-6	.	TRBD1	TRBJ2-2
TGTGCCAGCAGTGACCGGCGGGACAGCACAGATACGCAGTATTTT	CASSDRRDSTDTQYF	TRBV25-1	.	.	TRBJ2-3
TGTGCCAGCAGTGGGAGGGGCGGGAACGAGCAGTACTTC	CASSGRGGNEQYF	TRBV2	.	.	TRBJ2-7
TGCGCCAGCAGCTTGTCCTATAGGACCACAGATACGCAGTATTTT	CASSLSYRTTDTQYF	TRBV5-1	few	.	TRBJ2-3
TGTGCCAGCAGTTTTAAAGGGTCGAACTATGGCTACACCTTC	CASSFKGSNYGYTF	TRBV12-3/TRBV12-4	many	.	TRBJ1-2
TGTGCCAGCAGGGGGTTGTGGCGGGGGGTTCACACAGATACGCAGTATTTT	CASRGLWRGVHTDTQYF	TRBV21-1	few	.	TRBJ2-3
TGTGCCATCAGTGAGTCCGGGACACACTATGGCTACACCTTC	CAISESGTHYGYTF	TRBV10-3	many	.	TRBJ1-2
TGTGCCAGCAGCTTCCCGGGACTCCCCCAAGAGCAGTACTTC	CASSFPGLPQEQYF	TRBV11-3	few	.	TRBJ2-7